This TCR beta chain derives from a study of cytomegalovirus exposure and HLA in healthy donors. Study-level findings and limits: Using the classifier, cytomegalovirus status was reportedly diagnosed with high specificity and sensitivity.

The trim removed 6 bases at V and 4 bases at J, leaving 3 bases unmatched. Germline CDR1 MDHEN, CDR2 SYDVKM. This CDR3 is built from 13 residues. The PCR employed 60 Vbeta primers together with 13 Jbeta primers. Only in-frame clones appear in the TCRdb table, and some are missing; sequencing was by immunoSEQ multiplex PCR. The sample carries about 120,000 clones, roughly 63% recorded once. This clone came up a few times. Its antigen is not identified. The TCR was taken from a man between 40 and 49 years old in good health and CMV-seropositive. Sequences were obtained from PBMCs. The chain employs TRBV28 and TRBJ1-5, with TRBD1 matching over 7 bases. DNA for the CDR3: TGTGCCAGCAGAGAACAGGGGAATCAGCCCCAGCATTTT. It encodes CASREQGNQPQHF.